The present T cell receptor (beta chain) was sequenced within a study of OX40 agonist ivuxolimab in advanced cancers. The wider study: Patients were treated with intravenous ivuxolimab, dosed at 0.01 to 10 mg/kg and infused every 2 weeks. With a range of roughly 23 to 90, age averaged roughly 60 years, and around 80% were male.

The CDR3 runs to 15 residues. Germline CDR1 is SGHTA and CDR2 is FQGNSA. Trimming left V 1 base short and J 5 bases short, with 14 bases between. Clones were sequenced by immunoSEQ multiplex PCR, and TCRdb holds only the in-frame ones, with some missing. Of about 66,000 clones in the sample, roughly 86% were seen once. The clonotype originates from an adult with an advanced solid tumor such as melanoma, head and neck, liver or kidney cancer. The sample consisted of CD4+ or CD8+ T cells sorted from blood, taken in a trial of the OX40 agonist ivuxolimab. The chain joins TRBV7-2 to TRBJ1-2, with D hard to call. As DNA, the CDR3 is TGTGCCAGCAGCTTAGATGGCAGCTCACCATATGGCTACACCTTC. This encodes CASSLDGSSPYGYTF.